A single sample is the source of the 13 T cell receptor beta chains below, sequenced in a study of cytomegalovirus exposure and HLA in healthy donors (dated by TCRdb to the late 2010s). Libraries were built with the immunoSEQ multiplex PCR assay. For the multiplex PCR, a mixture combining 60 forward primers for TCR Vbeta segments and 13 reverse primers for TCR Jbeta segments was used. Entries here come from immuneACCESS through TCRdb and include only in-frame sequences with V and J called. Some clones fail to appear in such tables; in the studies checked, an unresolved V gene covers under half of the shortfall, and the cause of the remainder is unknown. The sample's own table lists 90,000 to 100,000 clones. The ten largest clones take up around 3.4% of the sample. The sample taken for sequencing was PBMCs. These TCRs come from a woman in her thirties in good health and CMV-seronegative.

J is TRBJ2-5 and V is TRBV28; TRBD2 agrees at 7 bases. There are 15 residues in the CDR3. Unmatched junction bases numbered 9, after V lost 5 bases and J lost 3 bases. Germline CDR1 is MDHEN and CDR2 is SYDVKM. CDR3 nucleotide sequence: TGTGCCAGCAGTCCCAAACCGAGCGGGGAAGAGACCCAGTACTTC. Its translation: CASSPKPSGEETQYF. Based on the CDR3 plus reference TRBV28 and TRBJ2-5, the full variable domain is DVKVTQSSRYLVKRTGEKVFLECVQDMDHENMFWYRQDPGLGLRLIYFSYDVKMKEKGDIPEGYSVSREKKERFSLILESASTNQTSMYLCASSPKPSGEETQYFGPGTRLLVL.

The chain links TRBV30 to TRBJ1-4; weak D call: TRBD1 (6 bases). V lost 0 bases, J lost 0 bases, and 8 bases lay in between. The CDR3 extends over 15 amino acids. Germline CDR1 GTSNPN, CDR2 SVGIG (reference sequence). CDR3 protein: CAWSVGGATNEKLFF. The CDR3 DNA reads as TGTGCCTGGAGTGTAGGGGGAGCAACTAATGAAAAACTGTTTTTT.

The chain links TRBV2 to TRBJ2-5; 8 nucleotides agree with TRBD2. In germline, CDR1 is SNHLY, CDR2 FYNNEI. Losses at the gene ends were 5 bases for V and 4 bases for J; bases not matched to a gene: 0. The CDR3 contains 12 residues. The DNA for the CDR3 is TGTGCCAGCAGTACTAGCGGAGAGACCCAGTACTTC. Protein product: CASSTSGETQYF.

The chain joins TRBV20-1 to TRBJ2-1; D is ambiguous. V lost 1 base, J lost 7 bases, and 2 bases lay in between. Germline CDR1 reads DFQATT; CDR2 reads SNEGSKA (reference sequence). This CDR3 contains 10 residues. For the CDR3, the DNA is TGCAGTGCTAGAGCGAATGAGCAGTTCTTC. The encoded protein is CSARANEQFF.

The V gene is TRBV6-4, the J gene TRBJ2-2; TRBD2 agrees at 14 bases. Germline CDR1 and CDR2: MRHNA and SNTAGT. This CDR3 has 15 residues. The V segment lost 6 bases and the J segment 6 bases; nucleotides outside the gene matches: 3. This chain's CDR3 is CASSPTSGGAGELFF. CDR3 bases: TGTGCCAGCAGCCCGACTAGCGGGGGGGCCGGGGAGCTGTTTTTT.

The CDR3 here is CASSDGTGVSRELFF. CDR3 DNA: TGTGCCAGCAGTGATGGAACAGGGGTTTCCCGGGAGCTGTTTTTT. V and J are TRBV2 and TRBJ2-2; 7 bases fit TRBD1. After removal of 3 bases from V and 9 bases from J, the junction contained 10 bases not matched to a gene. This CDR3 has 15 amino acids. Per germline, CDR1 SNHLY and CDR2 FYNNEI. The complete variable domain, with remaining parts taken from reference TRBV2 and TRBJ2-2, reads EPEVTQTPSHQVTQMGQEVILRCVPISNHLYFYWYRQILGQKVEFLVSFYNNEISEKSEIFDDQFSVERPDGSNFTLKIRSTKLEDSAMYFCASSDGTGVSRELFFGEGSRLTVL.

This rearrangement joins TRBV19 to TRBJ2-5, with D tentatively TRBD2 (5 bases). The CDR3 covers 14 residues. Germline loops: CDR1 LNHDA, CDR2 SQIVND (reference sequence). Trimming stripped 0 bases from V and 2 bases from J, with 7 bases between. As DNA, the CDR3 is TGTGCCAGTAGTATAGAAGCGGTACAAGAGACCCAGTACTTC. As protein: CASSIEAVQETQYF.

With regard to this clone: Other DNA sequences in this specimen translate into the identical CDR3. The chain uses TRBV10-2 and TRBJ2-5, with TRBD1 matching 9 bases. CDR3 length equals 14 residues. CDR1 and CDR2 (germline): WSHSY, SAAADI. Trimming at V came to 5 bases and at J to 5 bases, leaving 6 bases not matched to a gene. In DNA, the CDR3 is TGCGCCAGCAGTTGGGACAGGGCGATGGAGACCCAGTACTTC. It is translated as CASSWDRAMETQYF.

The chain carries TRBV30 and TRBJ2-2; the match to TRBD2 covers 8 bases. Per germline, CDR1 GTSNPN and CDR2 SVGIG (reference sequence). This CDR3 region has 15 residues. Trimming took 4 bases from V and 0 from J; bases not matched to a gene: 4. DNA of the CDR3: TGTGCCTGGATTCCGGGGGGGACGAACACCGGGGAGCTGTTTTTT. This codes for CAWIPGGTNTGELFF.

The chain employs TRBV30 and TRBJ1-3; no firm D call. CDR3 length: 15 residues. Deletions cut 0 bases from V and 0 bases from J, with 9 bases between. CDR1 and CDR2 (germline): GTSNPN, SVGIG (reference sequence). The CDR3 nucleotides read TGTGCCTGGAGTGTACGGCGGGACTCTGGAAACACCATATATTTT. This gives the protein CAWSVRRDSGNTIYF.

In DNA, the CDR3 is TGTGCCAGCAGCTTAATCGACCCGGGAGGGCCCCCTTACAATGAGCAGTTCTTC. Amino acids: CASSLIDPGGPPYNEQFF. The chain is built from TRBV7-6 and TRBJ2-1, with 8 bases that match TRBD2. The length of the CDR3 is 18 residues. Germline-derived CDR1 and CDR2 are SGHVS and FNYEAQ. Trimming removed 2 bases from V and 4 bases from J; junction bases left unmatched: 13.

The chain recombines TRBV29-1 with TRBJ2-2; a possible D gene is TRBD2 (5 bases). This CDR3 region has 14 residues. With 4 bases removed from V and 1 base from J, the gap between germline ends came to 10 bases. Per germline, CDR1 SQVTM and CDR2 ANQGSEA. The CDR3: CSVAYGENTGELFF. The CDR3 bases are TGCAGCGTTGCTTACGGGGAGAACACCGGGGAGCTGTTTTTT.

The V and J genes are TRBV11-1 and TRBJ2-1, with 7 bases lining up with TRBD2. The CDR3 has 14 amino acids. Looked up from germline, CDR1 is SGHAT and CDR2 is FQDESV (reference sequence). After removal of 5 bases from V and 5 bases from J, the junction contained 6 bases not matched to a gene. The CDR3 nucleotides read TGTGCCAGCAGCCCCGGACTAGTAGACAATGAGCAGTTCTTC. This translates into CASSPGLVDNEQFF.